These T cell receptor beta chains were read from a single sample in a study of cytomegalovirus exposure and HLA in healthy donors. Generated by immunoSEQ multiplex PCR, the TCRdb table keeps only in-frame clones and is missing some. The table shows around 160,000 clones, with about 73% occurring only once. Sequences were obtained from PBMCs. These receptors all come from a man between 40 and 49 years old in good health and CMV-seropositive. The CDR3 runs from the conserved cysteine through the conserved F or W. The D gene is left open where the match is weak. Only part of the rows carry a size: once, few, many, or a class if the clone is expanded.

J: TRBJ2-3; V: TRBV6-6; size: once; D: TRBD2; CDR3: CASGLAGAGDTQYF; DNA: TGTGCCAGCGGACTAGCGGGAGCGGGAGATACGCAGTATTTT
J: TRBJ1-2; V: TRBV28; size: -; D: -; CDR3: CASSFGGADYGYTF; DNA: TGTGCCAGCAGTTTTGGGGGGGCAGACTATGGCTACACCTTC
J: TRBJ2-7; V: TRBV27; size: -; D: TRBD2; CDR3: CASSLSPRAGDYEQYF; DNA: TGTGCCAGCAGTTTATCCCCGAGGGCGGGAGACTACGAGCAGTACTTC
J: TRBJ1-2; V: TRBV28; size: -; D: -; CDR3: CASRPGDGYTF; DNA: TGTGCCAGCAGACCAGGGGATGGCTACACCTTC
J: TRBJ2-7; V: TRBV18; size: -; D: -; CDR3: CASSQGSGNSYEQYF; DNA: TGTGCCAGCTCACAGGGTAGCGGTAACTCCTACGAGCAGTACTTC
J: TRBJ1-6; V: TRBV6-1; size: -; D: TRBD1; CDR3: CASRGGQGGNSPLHF; DNA: TGTGCCAGCAGAGGGGGACAGGGGGGAAATTCACCCCTCCACTTT
J: TRBJ2-7; V: TRBV5-6; size: -; D: -; CDR3: CASSRSLALSYEQYF; DNA: TGTGCCAGCAGCCGGTCCCTAGCGCTTTCCTACGAGCAGTACTTC
J: TRBJ1-1; V: TRBV19; size: -; D: TRBD1; CDR3: CASSTLYVGQLNTEAFF; DNA: TGTGCCAGTAGTACGCTATACGTGGGACAGTTGAACACTGAAGCTTTCTTT
J: TRBJ2-7; V: TRBV5-1; size: once; D: TRBD2; CDR3: CASSTLSGSSYEQYF; DNA: TGCGCCAGCAGCACGTTAAGCGGGAGCTCCTACGAGCAGTACTTC
J: TRBJ2-5; V: TRBV7-2; size: -; D: TRBD2; CDR3: CASSRRLAGVQETQYF; DNA: TGTGCCAGCAGCCGCCGACTAGCGGGCGTACAAGAGACCCAGTACTTC
J: TRBJ1-2; V: TRBV5-6; size: -; D: -; CDR3: CASSLAGTSNYGYTF; DNA: TGTGCCAGCAGCCTTGCAGGGACATCTAACTATGGCTACACCTTC
J: TRBJ1-2; V: TRBV5-4; size: -; D: -; CDR3: CASSLESRGALYGYTF; DNA: TGTGCCAGCAGCTTGGAGTCACGGGGGGCCCTCTATGGCTACACCTTC
J: TRBJ1-2; V: TRBV6-1; size: -; D: -; CDR3: CASSPWGTNYGYTF; DNA: TGTGCCAGCAGTCCCTGGGGCACCAACTATGGCTACACCTTC
J: TRBJ1-3; V: TRBV6-1; size: -; D: -; CDR3: CASSDRGQGNTIYF; DNA: TGTGCCAGCAGTGACAGGGGACAAGGAAACACCATATATTTT
J: TRBJ1-1; V: TRBV13; size: -; D: -; CDR3: CASSRDLSLPFF; DNA: TGTGCCAGCAGCCGCGATCTTAGCTTGCCTTTCTTT
J: TRBJ2-5; V: TRBV7-9; size: -; D: -; CDR3: CASSTTGIRETQYF; DNA: TGTGCCAGCAGCACTACAGGGATCAGAGAGACCCAGTACTTC
J: TRBJ2-2; V: TRBV12-5; size: few; D: TRBD2; CDR3: CASGLCGRDGGCQAGAVF; DNA: TGTGCTAGTGGTTTGTGCGGGAGGGATGGGGGATGTCAAGCGGGAGCTGTTTTT
J: TRBJ2-5; V: TRBV7-9; size: -; D: -; CDR3: CASSLADRATQYF; DNA: TGTGCCAGCAGCTTAGCTGACAGAGCGACCCAGTACTTC
J: TRBJ2-1; V: TRBV9; size: -; D: TRBD1; CDR3: CASSAQGQTYNEQFF; DNA: TGTGCCAGCAGCGCTCAGGGACAGACCTACAATGAGCAGTTCTTC
J: TRBJ2-5; V: TRBV15; size: -; D: -; CDR3: CATSPDREGETQYF; DNA: TGTGCCACCAGCCCGGACAGGGAGGGGGAGACCCAGTACTTC
J: TRBJ2-1; V: TRBV7-6; size: -; D: TRBD2; CDR3: CASSQLSGSSYNEQFF; DNA: TGTGCCAGCAGTCAGCTTAGCGGGAGCTCCTACAATGAGCAGTTCTTC
J: TRBJ2-3; V: TRBV4-1; size: -; D: -; CDR3: CASSQEAVTTDTQYF; DNA: TGCGCCAGCAGCCAAGAAGCGGTTACCACAGATACGCAGTATTTT
J: TRBJ2-3; V: TRBV19; size: -; D: -; CDR3: CASSLPGTPRDTQYF; DNA: TGTGCCAGTAGCCTACCCGGGACTCCGCGAGATACGCAGTATTTT
J: TRBJ2-1; V: TRBV7-8; size: -; D: TRBD2; CDR3: CASTGLAGGSSYNEQFF; DNA: TGTGCCAGCACGGGACTAGCGGGAGGGAGCTCCTACAATGAGCAGTTCTTC
J: TRBJ1-1; V: TRBV9; size: -; D: -; CDR3: CASSRLDGGNTEAFF; DNA: TGTGCCAGCAGCAGATTGGACGGGGGGAACACTGAAGCTTTCTTT
J: TRBJ2-3; V: TRBV11-2; size: -; D: TRBD2; CDR3: CASSPLARGSRDTQYF; DNA: TGTGCCAGCAGCCCCCTTGCTCGCGGGAGTCGGGATACGCAGTATTTT
J: TRBJ2-3; V: TRBV10-2; size: -; D: TRBD2; CDR3: CASRASGILGPTDTQYF; DNA: TGCGCCAGCAGGGCTAGCGGGATCCTTGGCCCCACAGATACGCAGTATTTT
J: TRBJ2-1; V: TRBV7-3; size: -; D: TRBD2; CDR3: CASSQTGTSGYNEQFF; DNA: TGTGCCAGCAGCCAAACCGGGACTAGCGGATACAATGAGCAGTTCTTC
J: TRBJ2-3; V: TRBV30; size: -; D: TRBD2; CDR3: CAWSTSGRADTQYF; DNA: TGTGCCTGGAGCACTAGCGGGAGAGCAGATACGCAGTATTTT
J: TRBJ2-7; V: TRBV4-1; size: -; D: TRBD2; CDR3: CASSQDRGGLAGVPEQYF; DNA: TGCGCCAGCAGCCAAGACCGCGGGGGACTAGCGGGTGTTCCCGAGCAGTACTTC
J: TRBJ1-2; V: TRBV27; size: -; D: -; CDR3: CASSSIDSGPYGYTF; DNA: TGTGCCAGCAGTTCGATAGACAGTGGCCCCTATGGCTACACCTTC
J: TRBJ1-5; V: TRBV30; size: -; D: -; CDR3: CAWEGGANQPQHF; DNA: TGTGCCTGGGAAGGGGGAGCTAATCAGCCCCAGCATTTT
J: TRBJ1-3; V: TRBV7-2; size: -; D: -; CDR3: CASSPVPGNTIYF; DNA: TGTGCCAGCAGCCCCGTCCCTGGAAACACCATATATTTT
J: TRBJ2-7; V: TRBV28; size: -; D: TRBD2; CDR3: CAVNRGGDPYEQYF; DNA: TGTGCCGTAAACCGGGGGGGAGACCCCTACGAGCAGTACTTC
J: TRBJ2-7; V: TRBV4-2; size: -; D: TRBD2; CDR3: CASSQDLTLGTTSYEQYF; DNA: TGTGCCAGCAGCCAAGACCTAACCTTAGGGACTACGTCCTACGAGCAGTACTTC
J: TRBJ2-7; V: TRBV5-1; size: few; D: TRBD2; CDR3: CASSPTSGTYEQYF; DNA: TGCGCCAGCAGCCCGACTAGCGGGACCTACGAGCAGTACTTC
J: TRBJ1-2; V: TRBV7-3; size: -; D: -; CDR3: CASSLTPGGRDYGYTF; DNA: TGTGCCAGCAGCTTAACACCTGGCGGGAGGGACTATGGCTACACCTTC
J: TRBJ2-2; V: TRBV5-6; size: -; D: -; CDR3: CASSLRDTHTGELFF; DNA: TGTGCCAGCAGCTTACGGGACACCCACACCGGGGAGCTGTTTTTT
J: TRBJ1-3; V: TRBV6-5; size: -; D: -; CDR3: CASTLSTGYGNTIYF; DNA: TGTGCCAGCACCCTATCTACAGGGTACGGAAACACCATATATTTT
J: TRBJ2-1; V: TRBV27; size: -; D: -; CDR3: CASRSVRRAKLLEQFF; DNA: TGTGCCAGCAGGAGCGTGAGGAGGGCCAAATTACTTGAGCAGTTCTTC
J: TRBJ1-1; V: TRBV6-5; size: few; D: TRBD1; CDR3: CASRTGGTEAFF; DNA: TGTGCCAGCAGGACAGGGGGCACTGAAGCTTTCTTT
J: TRBJ2-5; V: TRBV19; size: -; D: -; CDR3: CASSNTLRGKETQYF; DNA: TGTGCCAGTAGTAATACCTTAAGGGGTAAAGAGACCCAGTACTTC
J: TRBJ2-3; V: TRBV27; size: -; D: -; CDR3: CASSLSRLQSSTDTQYF; DNA: TGTGCCAGCAGTTTATCTCGCCTACAGTCTAGCACAGATACGCAGTATTTT
J: TRBJ1-2; V: TRBV7-9; size: few; D: TRBD1; CDR3: CASSLEGTGGSSYGYTF; DNA: TGTGCCAGCAGCTTAGAGGGGACAGGGGGCTCCTCCTATGGCTACACCTTC
J: TRBJ2-1; V: TRBV28; size: -; D: TRBD2; CDR3: CASSFQRGPYNEQFF; DNA: TGTGCCAGCAGTTTCCAGCGGGGACCCTACAATGAGCAGTTCTTC
J: TRBJ2-1; V: TRBV27; size: -; D: TRBD2; CDR3: CASSLKLGLAGTGEQFF; DNA: TGTGCCAGCAGTTTAAAGCTTGGACTAGCGGGAACCGGGGAGCAGTTCTTC
J: TRBJ1-2; V: TRBV5-1; size: once; D: -; CDR3: CASSLDATASYGYTF; DNA: TGCGCCAGCAGCTTGGATGCAACTGCGAGCTATGGCTACACCTTC
J: TRBJ1-2; V: TRBV30; size: -; D: -; CDR3: CAQTRGRRDYGYTF; DNA: TGTGCCCAGACCCGGGGGAGGCGTGACTATGGCTACACCTTC
J: TRBJ2-3; V: TRBV19; size: -; D: TRBD2; CDR3: CASSTRALGRGTDTQYF; DNA: TGTGCCAGTAGTACTAGGGCTCTCGGGAGGGGAACAGATACGCAGTATTTT
J: TRBJ2-3; V: TRBV6-1; size: -; D: -; CDR3: CASSTPGIDTQYF; DNA: TGTGCCAGCAGCACCCCAGGGATCGATACGCAGTATTTT
J: TRBJ2-2; V: TRBV7-3; size: -; D: -; CDR3: CASSLSTSGELFF; DNA: TGTGCCAGCAGCTTATCGACATCCGGGGAGCTGTTTTTT
J: TRBJ2-1; V: TRBV4-1; size: -; D: TRBD2; CDR3: CASSHPAGEGVREQFF; DNA: TGCGCCAGCAGCCACCCAGCGGGAGAGGGGGTTAGGGAGCAGTTCTTC
J: TRBJ1-1; V: TRBV5-1; size: -; D: -; CDR3: CASSTTGGEAFF; DNA: TGCGCCAGCAGCACGACAGGTGGGGAAGCTTTCTTT
J: TRBJ1-5; V: TRBV5-8; size: -; D: TRBD1; CDR3: CASSQGQRYDSNQPQHF; DNA: TGTGCCAGCAGCCAGGGACAGAGGTACGATAGCAATCAGCCCCAGCATTTT